The 20 T cell receptor beta chains given below trace back to one sample, sequenced in a study of blood T cell repertoires in COVID-19. Assay used: immunoSEQ multiplex PCR; TCRdb lists only in-frame clones, some missing. The top ten clones hold 0.5% to 0.55% of a sample with fewer than 200,000 clones, more than 80% of them seen once. Specimen: peripheral blood. The receptors come from a man aged 45-65 years with acute or convalescent COVID-19.

The genes are TRBV3-1 (or the pseudogene TRBV3-2) and TRBJ2-3, with a weak D call TRBD2 (6 bases). Germline V gene data show CDR1 as LGHDT and CDR2 as YNNKEL (reference sequence). The CDR3 extends over 15 amino acids. Trimming left V 4 bases short and J 0 bases short, with 11 bases between. Here the CDR3 reads CASSPLAGSTDTQYF. Written as DNA, the CDR3 is TGTGCCAGCAGCCCCTTGGCGGGAAGCACAGATACGCAGTATTTT.

This chain connects TRBV6-1 to TRBJ1-1; the D gene is possibly TRBD1 (5 bases). With 3 bases removed from V and 4 bases from J, the gap between germline ends came to 12 bases. CDR1 is MNHNS, CDR2 SASEGT, per germline. This CDR3 spans 14 amino acids. The CDR3 reads CASSDVGPVTEAFF. As DNA, the CDR3 is TGTGCCAGCAGTGACGTGGGGCCGGTCACTGAAGCTTTCTTT.

The rearrangement uses TRBV5-1 and TRBJ2-3, with 8 bases lining up with TRBD2. CDR1 is SGHRS and CDR2 is YFSETQ in the germline V gene. V shed 0 bases and J 1 base; nucleotides not matched to a gene: 4. This CDR3 has 16 residues. CDR3 amino acids: CASSLVVSGGTDTQYF. CDR3 sequence (DNA): TGCGCCAGCAGCTTGGTGGTTAGCGGGGGCACAGATACGCAGTATTTT.

The rearrangement joins TRBV7-9 to TRBJ1-1; 7 bases are a match to TRBD1. Germline loops: CDR1 SEHNR, CDR2 FQNEAQ (reference sequence). The CDR3 is 15 residues long. The ends lost 6 bases at V and 0 bases at J; junction bases unmatched: 7. The chain's CDR3 is CASSTRQGLNTEAFF. The CDR3, as DNA: TGTGCCAGCAGTACAAGACAGGGATTGAACACTGAAGCTTTCTTT.

The J gene is TRBJ2-5, the V gene TRBV20-1; tentative D call: TRBD2 (6 bases). The CDR3 is 12 residues long. Germline lookup yields CDR1 DFQATT and CDR2 SNEGSKA (reference sequence). Trimming removed 3 bases at V and 4 bases at J, with 9 bases between. In nucleotides, the CDR3 is TGCAGTGCTAGTCAGGGAGGAGAGACCCAGTACTTC. Protein: CSASQGGETQYF.

J is TRBJ1-2 and V is TRBV6-6, with TRBD1 matching over 9 bases. The germline gives CDR1 MNHNY, CDR2 SVGAGI (reference sequence). V was clipped by 6 bases and J by 6 bases; unmatched bases: 11. The CDR3 runs 15 residues. The CDR3 bases are TGTGCCAGCAGGGGCGGGACAGGGTTTATGAATGGCTACACCTTC. As protein: CASRGGTGFMNGYTF.

This chain joins TRBV5-8 and TRBJ2-2; 13 nucleotides match TRBD2. Germline assignment: CDR1 SGHTS and CDR2 YDEGEE. The ends lost 0 bases at V and 2 bases at J; junction bases unmatched: 4. The CDR3 runs 18 residues. The CDR3 DNA reads TGTGCCAGCAGCTTGGAAGGACTAGCGGGGGCTAACACCGGGGAGCTGTTTTTT. The encoded protein is CASSLEGLAGANTGELFF.

The chain links TRBV10-3 to TRBJ1-3, with TRBD1 identical over 8 bases. The CDR3 sequence is 16 residues long. Unmatched junction bases numbered 8, after V lost 4 bases and J lost 3 bases. Germline CDR1 is ENHRY and CDR2 is SYGVKD. The CDR3 spells CAISGQDRDGGNTIYF. For the CDR3, the DNA is TGTGCCATCAGTGGGCAGGACAGGGATGGTGGAAACACCATATATTTT.

The chain employs TRBV19 and TRBJ1-1, with TRBD1 matching over 8 bases. Germline loops: CDR1 LNHDA, CDR2 SQIVND (reference sequence). CDR3 size: 15 residues. V was pared by 3 bases and J by 1 base, with 4 bases of the junction left unmatched. As DNA, the CDR3 is TGTGCCAGTAGTATCGGGACAGGTAAGAACACTGAAGCTTTCTTT. Protein sequence: CASSIGTGKNTEAFF.

The chain couples TRBV5-1 to TRBJ1-3; D remains unclear. Trimming removed 0 bases at V and 0 bases at J, with 7 bases between. There are 15 residues in the CDR3. Germline loops: CDR1 SGHRS, CDR2 YFSETQ. In nucleotides, the CDR3 is TGCGCCAGCAGCTTGGCTGGGAGCTCTGGAAACACCATATATTTT. Amino acid sequence: CASSLAGSSGNTIYF.

This chain connects TRBV7-9 to TRBJ1-5; 8 bases match TRBD1. With 6 bases clipped from V and 7 bases from J, the junction kept 8 bases outside the gene matches. Germline V gives CDR1 SEHNR, CDR2 FQNEAQ (reference sequence). This CDR3 contains 14 residues. CDR3 DNA sequence: TGTGCCAGCAGTGAACAGGGGGTGAAGCAGCCCCAGCATTTT. It encodes CASSEQGVKQPQHF. Variable domain in full (rest from reference TRBV7-9 and TRBJ1-5): DTGVSQNPRHKITKRGQNVTFRCDPISEHNRLYWYRQTLGQGPEFLTYFQNEAQLEKSRLLSDRFSAERPKGSFSTLEIQRTEQGDSAMYLCASSEQGVKQPQHFGDGTRLSIL.

The V call is TRBV2, the J call TRBJ2-5, with a tentative D call TRBD2 (6 bases). In germline, CDR1 is SNHLY, CDR2 FYNNEI. The CDR3 is 14 residues long. V lost 6 bases, J lost 5 bases, and 16 bases lay in between. CDR3 amino acids: CASRGARGAETQYF. The CDR3 nucleotides are TGTGCCAGCAGGGGCGCACGCGGGGCTGAGACCCAGTACTTC.

This clone was picked up a small number of times. CDR3 loop: CAWGERGIDIQYF. Here the CDR3 DNA reads TGTGCCTGGGGGGAAAGGGGGATAGACATTCAGTACTTC. V is TRBV30 and J is TRBJ2-4; possibly TRBD1 for D (6 bases). The CDR3 covers 13 residues. The V end was cut by 5 bases, the J end by 8 bases, with 16 bases between. The V gene's germline CDR1 is GTSNPN and CDR2 SVGIG (reference sequence).

The rearrangement uses TRBV6-5 and TRBJ2-1, with D uncertain. CDR1 and CDR2 from the germline V gene are MNHEY and SVGAGI. V was shortened by 0 bases and J by 0 bases, with 9 bases between the two germline ends. This CDR3 is built from 16 residues. In DNA, the CDR3 is TGTGCCAGCAGTTACTCGAGTCTAAACTCCTACAATGAGCAGTTCTTC. Its protein product is CASSYSSLNSYNEQFF.

The chain joins TRBV9 to TRBJ2-7; TRBD1 agrees at 8 bases. The CDR3 loop spans 16 amino acids. V lost 3 bases, J lost 10 bases, and 18 bases stayed unmatched. Per the germline V gene, CDR1 is SGDLS and CDR2 is YYNGEE. As DNA, the CDR3 is TGTGCCAGCAGCGCCTTCCGGACGGACAGGGTTATGGAACAGTACGTC. Translation gives CASSAFRTDRVMEQYV.

In its sample, this clone was seen a few times. The gene calls are TRBV30 and TRBJ1-1, with TRBD1 matching 10 bases. The ends lost 3 bases at V and 10 bases at J; junction bases unmatched: 11. The CDR3 has 14 amino acids. Germline V gene sequence: CDR1 GTSNPN, CDR2 SVGIG (reference sequence). In nucleotides, the CDR3 is TGTGCCTGGAGCCTCTTGGACAGGGGGACGTCAGCTTTCTTT. Encoded protein: CAWSLLDRGTSAFF. The whole variable domain, filled in from reference TRBV30 and TRBJ1-1, reads SQTIHQWPATLVQPVGSPLSLECTVEGTSNPNLYWYRQAAGRGLQLLFYSVGIGQISSEVPQNLSASRPQDRQFILSSKKLLLSDSGFYLCAWSLLDRGTSAFFGQGTRLTVV.

The gene calls are TRBV15 and TRBJ2-3; 11 bases fit TRBD2. V lost 1 base and J lost 7; bases outside the gene matches: 7. The germline gives CDR1 LNHNV, CDR2 YYDKDF (reference sequence). This CDR3 is 16 amino acids long. CDR3 residues: CATSRGGSGGANTQYF. As DNA, the CDR3 is TGTGCCACCAGCAGAGGAGGTAGCGGGGGGGCGAATACGCAGTATTTT.

This chain joins TRBV7-9 and TRBJ1-1; D is unresolved. CDR3 length: 14 amino acids. The germline CDR1 and CDR2 sequences are SEHNR and FQNEAQ (reference sequence). V was cut by 3 bases and J by 3 bases, with 11 bases left in between. In DNA form, the CDR3 reads TGTGCCAGCAGCTTGACAAGGAGGGACACTGAAGCTTTCTTT. Residues: CASSLTRRDTEAFF.

The chain joins TRBV27 to TRBJ1-1, with D perhaps TRBD1 (5 bases). Trimming left V 4 bases short and J 0 bases short, with 12 bases between. CDR1 and CDR2 (germline): MNHEY, SMNVEV (reference sequence). The CDR3 length is 15 residues. The CDR3 DNA reads TGTGCCAGCAGTTCCAGGGAGGGGATGAACACTGAAGCTTTCTTT. This encodes CASSSREGMNTEAFF.

This rearrangement joins TRBV27 to TRBJ1-4, with a possible D match to TRBD1 (6 bases). Trimming removed 2 bases at V and 5 bases at J, with 9 bases between. This CDR3 is built from 14 residues. Germline V lookup: CDR1 MNHEY, CDR2 SMNVEV (reference sequence). CDR3 sequence reads: CASSLQGSNEKLFF. CDR3 in DNA: TGTGCCAGCAGTTTACAGGGGAGCAATGAAAAACTGTTTTTT.